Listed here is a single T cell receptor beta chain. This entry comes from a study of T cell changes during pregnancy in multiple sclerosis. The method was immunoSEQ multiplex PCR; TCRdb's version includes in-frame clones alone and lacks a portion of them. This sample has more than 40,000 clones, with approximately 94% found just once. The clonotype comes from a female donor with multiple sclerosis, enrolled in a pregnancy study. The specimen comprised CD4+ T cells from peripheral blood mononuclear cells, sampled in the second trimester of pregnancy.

The CDR3 region is CASSCGGSGANVLTF. DNA of the CDR3: TGTGCCAGCAGTTGCGGGGGTTCTGGGGCCAACGTCCTGACTTTC. The rearrangement uses TRBV6-5 and TRBJ2-6; 7 positions match TRBD2. Germline CDR1 is MNHEY and CDR2 is SVGAGI. The CDR3 totals 15 residues. J lost 1 base, V lost 4 bases, and 1 base had no gene match.